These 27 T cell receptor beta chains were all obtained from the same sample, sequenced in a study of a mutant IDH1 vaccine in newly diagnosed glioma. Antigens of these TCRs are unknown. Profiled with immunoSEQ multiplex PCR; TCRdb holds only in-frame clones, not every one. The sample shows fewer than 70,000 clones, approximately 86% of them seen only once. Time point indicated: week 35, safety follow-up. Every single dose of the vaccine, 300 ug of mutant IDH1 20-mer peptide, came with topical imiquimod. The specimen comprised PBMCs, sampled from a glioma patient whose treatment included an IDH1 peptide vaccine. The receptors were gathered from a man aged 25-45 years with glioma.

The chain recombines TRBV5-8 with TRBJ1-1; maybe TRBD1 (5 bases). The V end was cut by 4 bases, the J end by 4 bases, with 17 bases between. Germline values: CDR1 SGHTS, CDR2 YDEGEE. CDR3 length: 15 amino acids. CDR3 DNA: TGTGCCAGCAGCACTGGGGTCGGAGGGGTCACTGAAGCTTTCTTT. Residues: CASSTGVGGVTEAFF. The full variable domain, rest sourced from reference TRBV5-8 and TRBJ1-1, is EAGVTQSPTHLIKTRGQQATLRCSPISGHTSVYWYQQALGLGLQFLLWYDEGEERNRGNFPPRFSGRQFPNYSSELNVNALELEDSALYLCASSTGVGGVTEAFFGQGTRLTVV.

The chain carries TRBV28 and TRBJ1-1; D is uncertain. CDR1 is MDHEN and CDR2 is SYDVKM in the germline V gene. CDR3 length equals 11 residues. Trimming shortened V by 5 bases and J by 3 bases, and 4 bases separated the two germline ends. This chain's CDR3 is CASSPHTEAFF. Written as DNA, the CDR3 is TGTGCCAGCAGTCCTCACACTGAAGCTTTCTTT.

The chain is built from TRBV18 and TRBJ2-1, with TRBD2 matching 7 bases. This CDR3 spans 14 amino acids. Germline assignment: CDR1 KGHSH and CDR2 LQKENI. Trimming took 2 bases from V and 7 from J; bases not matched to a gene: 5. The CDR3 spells CASSPLSGRNEQFF. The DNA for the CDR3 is TGTGCCAGCTCACCATTGTCCGGGAGGAATGAGCAGTTCTTC.

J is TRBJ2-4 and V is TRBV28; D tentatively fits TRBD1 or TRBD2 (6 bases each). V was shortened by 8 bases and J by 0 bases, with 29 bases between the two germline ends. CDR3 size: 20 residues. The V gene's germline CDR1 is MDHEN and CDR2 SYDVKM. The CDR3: CASPPERGARRHLAKNIQYF. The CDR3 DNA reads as TGTGCCAGCCCGCCTGAGAGGGGGGCCAGGAGGCACTTAGCCAAAAACATTCAGTACTTC.

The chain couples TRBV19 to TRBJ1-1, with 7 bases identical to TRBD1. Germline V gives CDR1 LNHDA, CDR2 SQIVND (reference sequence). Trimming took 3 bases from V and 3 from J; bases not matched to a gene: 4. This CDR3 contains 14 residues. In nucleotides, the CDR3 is TGTGCCAGTAGTATGGGGGACAGCTACACTGAAGCTTTCTTT. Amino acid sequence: CASSMGDSYTEAFF. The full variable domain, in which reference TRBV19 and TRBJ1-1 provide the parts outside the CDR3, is DGGITQSPKYLFRKEGQNVTLSCEQNLNHDAMYWYRQDPGQGLRLIYYSQIVNDFQKGDIAEGYSVSREKKESFPLTVTSAQKNPTAFYLCASSMGDSYTEAFFGQGTRLTVV.

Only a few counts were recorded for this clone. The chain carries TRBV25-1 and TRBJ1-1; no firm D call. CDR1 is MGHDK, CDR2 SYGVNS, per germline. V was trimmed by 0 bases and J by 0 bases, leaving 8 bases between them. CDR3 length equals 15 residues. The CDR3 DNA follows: TGTGCCAGCAGTGAATATGGGTATCTGAACACTGAAGCTTTCTTT. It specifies CASSEYGYLNTEAFF.

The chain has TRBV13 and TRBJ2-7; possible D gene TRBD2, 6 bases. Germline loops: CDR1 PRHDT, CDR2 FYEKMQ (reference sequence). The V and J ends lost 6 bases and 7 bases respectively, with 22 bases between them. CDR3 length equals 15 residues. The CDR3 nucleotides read TGTGCCAGCAGGGAAAGCGGAGGGCCCTCAGGGGAGCAGTACTTC. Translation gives CASRESGGPSGEQYF.

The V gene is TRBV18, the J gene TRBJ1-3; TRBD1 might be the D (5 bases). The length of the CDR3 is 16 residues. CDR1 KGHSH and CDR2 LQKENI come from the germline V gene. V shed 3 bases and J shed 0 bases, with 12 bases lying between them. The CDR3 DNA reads TGTGCCAGCTCACCCCCTGAGGGGCTCTCTGGAAACACCATATATTTT. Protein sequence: CASSPPEGLSGNTIYF.

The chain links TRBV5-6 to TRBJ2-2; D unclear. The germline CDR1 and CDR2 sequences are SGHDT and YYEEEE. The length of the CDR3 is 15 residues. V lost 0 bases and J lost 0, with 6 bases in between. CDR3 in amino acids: CASSLGGSNTGELFF. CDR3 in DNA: TGTGCCAGCAGCTTGGGGGGTTCGAACACCGGGGAGCTGTTTTTT.

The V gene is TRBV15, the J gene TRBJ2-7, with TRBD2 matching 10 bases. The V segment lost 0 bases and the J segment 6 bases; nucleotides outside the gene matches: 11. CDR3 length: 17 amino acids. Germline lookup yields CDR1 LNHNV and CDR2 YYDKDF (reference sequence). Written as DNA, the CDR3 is TGTGCCACCAGCAGAGAGAGGCTAGCGGGAGTTTGGCGCGAGCAGTACTTC. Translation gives CATSRERLAGVWREQYF.

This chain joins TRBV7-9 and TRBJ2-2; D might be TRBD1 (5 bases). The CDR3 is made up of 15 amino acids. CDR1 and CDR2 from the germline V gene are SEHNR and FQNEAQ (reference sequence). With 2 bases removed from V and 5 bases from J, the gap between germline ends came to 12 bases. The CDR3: CASSLNRLRTGELFF. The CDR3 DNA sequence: TGTGCCAGCAGCTTAAACAGGCTTAGAACCGGGGAGCTGTTTTTT.

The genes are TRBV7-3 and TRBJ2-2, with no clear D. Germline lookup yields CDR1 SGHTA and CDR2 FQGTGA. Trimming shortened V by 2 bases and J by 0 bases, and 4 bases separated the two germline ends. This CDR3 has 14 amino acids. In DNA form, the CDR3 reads TGTGCCAGCAGCTTATTAGCGAACACCGGGGAGCTGTTTTTT. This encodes CASSLLANTGELFF.

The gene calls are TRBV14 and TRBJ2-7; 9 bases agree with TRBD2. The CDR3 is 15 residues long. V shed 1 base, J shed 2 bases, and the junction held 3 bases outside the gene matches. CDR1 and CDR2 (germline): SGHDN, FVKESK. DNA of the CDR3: TGTGCCAGCAGCCAAGGTCTAGCGGGAACCTACGAGCAGTACTTC. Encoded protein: CASSQGLAGTYEQYF.

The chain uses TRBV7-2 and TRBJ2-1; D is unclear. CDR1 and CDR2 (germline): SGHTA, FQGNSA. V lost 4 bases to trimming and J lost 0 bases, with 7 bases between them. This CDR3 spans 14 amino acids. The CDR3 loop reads CASSSRRSYNEQFF. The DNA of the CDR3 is TGTGCCAGCAGCTCCCGGCGCTCCTACAATGAGCAGTTCTTC.

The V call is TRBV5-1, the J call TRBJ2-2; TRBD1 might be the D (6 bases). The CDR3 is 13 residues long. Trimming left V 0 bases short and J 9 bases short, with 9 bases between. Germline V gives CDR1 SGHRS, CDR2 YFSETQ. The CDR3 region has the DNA TGCGCCAGCAGCTTGGCAGGGGACCGGGAGCTGTTTTTT. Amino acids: CASSLAGDRELFF.

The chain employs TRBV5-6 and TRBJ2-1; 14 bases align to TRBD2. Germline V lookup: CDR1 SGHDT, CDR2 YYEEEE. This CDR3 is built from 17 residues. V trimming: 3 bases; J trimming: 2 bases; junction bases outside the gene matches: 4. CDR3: CASSWGLAGETYNEQFF. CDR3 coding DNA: TGTGCCAGCAGCTGGGGACTAGCGGGAGAGACCTACAATGAGCAGTTCTTC.

The DNA of the CDR3 is TGTGCCAGCAGCGCTAGCGGCTCCTACAATGAGCAGTTCTTC. This translates into CASSASGSYNEQFF. The J gene is TRBJ2-1, the V gene TRBV9, with TRBD2 matching 7 bases. Germline values: CDR1 SGDLS, CDR2 YYNGEE. The ends lost 3 bases at V and 0 bases at J; junction bases unmatched: 0. This CDR3 contains 14 residues.

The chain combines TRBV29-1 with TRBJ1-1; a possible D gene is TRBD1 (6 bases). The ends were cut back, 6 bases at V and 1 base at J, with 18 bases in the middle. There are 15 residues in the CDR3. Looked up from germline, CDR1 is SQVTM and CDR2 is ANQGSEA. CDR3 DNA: TGCAGCGTCACCTGGGAGGGGGGGAAGAACACTGAAGCTTTCTTT. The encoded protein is CSVTWEGGKNTEAFF.

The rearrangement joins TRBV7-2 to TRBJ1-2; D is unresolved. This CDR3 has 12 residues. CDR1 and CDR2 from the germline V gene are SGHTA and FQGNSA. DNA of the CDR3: TGTGCATTCCCGGGAGGGCCTCTGGGCTACACCTTC. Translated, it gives CAFPGGPLGYTF.

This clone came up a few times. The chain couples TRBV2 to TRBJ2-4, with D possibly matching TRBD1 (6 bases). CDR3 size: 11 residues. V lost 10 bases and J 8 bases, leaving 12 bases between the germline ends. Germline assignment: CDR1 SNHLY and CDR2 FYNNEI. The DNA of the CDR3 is TGTGCCACCGCAGGGGACCACATTCAGTACTTC. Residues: CATAGDHIQYF.

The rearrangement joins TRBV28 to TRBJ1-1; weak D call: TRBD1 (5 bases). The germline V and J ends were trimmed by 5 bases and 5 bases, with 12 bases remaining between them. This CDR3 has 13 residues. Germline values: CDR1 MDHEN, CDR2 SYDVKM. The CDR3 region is CASSMGRGTEAFF. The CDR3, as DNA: TGTGCCAGCAGTATGGGACGTGGGACTGAAGCTTTCTTT.

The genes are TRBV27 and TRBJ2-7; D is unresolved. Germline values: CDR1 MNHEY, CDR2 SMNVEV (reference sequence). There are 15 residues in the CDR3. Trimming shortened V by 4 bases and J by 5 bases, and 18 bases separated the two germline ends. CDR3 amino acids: CASSSSADLVHEQYF. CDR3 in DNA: TGTGCCAGCAGTTCATCGGCGGATCTGGTCCACGAGCAGTACTTC.

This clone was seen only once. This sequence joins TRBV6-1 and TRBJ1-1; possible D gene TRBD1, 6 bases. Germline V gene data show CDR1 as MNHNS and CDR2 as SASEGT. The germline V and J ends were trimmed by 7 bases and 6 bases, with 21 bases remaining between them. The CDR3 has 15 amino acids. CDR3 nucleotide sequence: TGTGCCAGCAAGTTCCGGGACAAACGGTACGCTGAAGCTTTCTTT. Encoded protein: CASKFRDKRYAEAFF.

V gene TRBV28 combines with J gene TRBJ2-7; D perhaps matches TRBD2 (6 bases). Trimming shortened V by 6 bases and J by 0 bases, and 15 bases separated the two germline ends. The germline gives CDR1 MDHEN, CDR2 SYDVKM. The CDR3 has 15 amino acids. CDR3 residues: CASRPRGGHSYEQYF. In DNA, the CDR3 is TGTGCCAGCAGGCCCCGGGGAGGTCACTCCTACGAGCAGTACTTC.

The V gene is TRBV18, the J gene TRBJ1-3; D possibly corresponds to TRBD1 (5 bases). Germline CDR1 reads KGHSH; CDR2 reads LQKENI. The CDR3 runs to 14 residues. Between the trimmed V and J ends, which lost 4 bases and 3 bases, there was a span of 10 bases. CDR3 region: CASSRGADGNTIYF. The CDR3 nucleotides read TGTGCCAGCTCACGCGGGGCTGATGGAAACACCATATATTTT.

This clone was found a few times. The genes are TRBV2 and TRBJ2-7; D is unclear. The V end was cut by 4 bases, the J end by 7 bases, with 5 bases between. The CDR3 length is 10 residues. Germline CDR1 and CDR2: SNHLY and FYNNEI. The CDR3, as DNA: TGTGCCAGCAGTGGTATAGAGCAGTACTTC. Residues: CASSGIEQYF.

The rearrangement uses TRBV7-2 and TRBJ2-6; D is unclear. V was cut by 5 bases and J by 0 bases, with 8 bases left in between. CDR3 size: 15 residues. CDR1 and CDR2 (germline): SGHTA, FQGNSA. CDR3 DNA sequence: TGTGCCAGCAGCCTAACCTTCTCTGGGGCCAACGTCCTGACTTTC. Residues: CASSLTFSGANVLTF.